This T cell receptor (beta chain) comes out of a study of shared clonotypes between healthy human individuals (dated by TCRdb to between 2020 and 2021). Regarding the research as a whole: A couple of women and a few men aged 18 to 49 years were included in the cohort. Per donor, three plates each were used for CD4 naive and CD4 memory, two for CD8 naive, and one for CD8 memory. Blood TCR repertoires of four to six healthy adults were deeply sequenced to estimate repertoire size and the extent of clonotype sharing between individuals. Different laboratories and diverse techniques were used to prepare libraries and sequence TCR repertoires, to increase sequencing depth and limit assay-specific biases. Between about 0.8 and 9 billion PBMCs per donor were obtained by leukapheresis. General conclusions and limits of the study: Clonotypes shared by all four sorted-subset donors showed higher generation probabilities than non-shared clonotypes. Larger estimated clonotype richness was generally found for naive subsets than for memory subsets. The genetic and exposure-history diversity represented was limited by the small number of donors. Rarefaction of sorted-subset datasets indicated incomplete sequencing despite the large sequencing depth. Pairwise subsampling led to the expectation that sequencing depth would affect the degree of clonotype sharing among donors. When four donors were compared, the shared fraction of clonotypes was around 5% for naive CD4, around 3.6% for naive CD8, 2.3% for memory CD4, and about 0.36% for memory CD8. Only blood was sampled, and tissue TCR repertoires likely differ from those in blood.

Comment on this clone: Its antigen target is currently unknown. Per-base qualities were not stored, and no clone one base away is much larger.

Using the deep immunoSEQ assay, multiplex PCR amplified TCR CDR3 regions from genomic DNA. Extracted genomic DNA from each cell subset was spread evenly across all wells of several immunoSEQ 96-well plates, with each plate serving as a replicate. For sorted subsets, approximately 0.2 ug of genomic DNA, equivalent to around 29,000 T cell genomes, went into each replicate PCR. The purified libraries were quantified using a Qubit 3.0 fluorometer, sized with a Bioanalyzer 2100, and then quantified again using the KAPA Library Quantification kit. Every immunoSEQ 96-well plate was sequenced on a separate single-read 150-cycle Illumina NextSeq 550 flow cell. In the paper's pipeline: Because the immunoSEQ output held only junctional sequences and lacked quality scores, the filtering could not match the filtering applied to full-length reads. Sequences were annotated with PyIR, a Python wrapper for IgBLAST v1.9, and V/J genes and CDR3 were assigned using IMGT germline references. Reads with weak V/J assignments (E-value above 1e-6), missing CDR3, stop codons, out-of-frame junctions, or ambiguous translated residues were removed. V3J clonotypes were defined by identical inferred V gene, J gene, and CDR3 amino acid sequence. The percentage overlap between two repertoires was calculated by dividing the number of shared unique clonotypes by the size of the smaller repertoire. Repertoire richness was assessed with RTK rarefaction, the Chao1 estimator, and Recon v2.1 estimates of unobserved clonotypes. Generation probabilities were computed with OLGA for all TCRbeta clonotypes obtained by the gDNA method from several donors. In TCRdb, the immuneACCESS table is reduced to in-frame sequences with V and J assigned. These tables do not hold every clone; where another copy was compared, an unresolved V gene accounts for under half, and the others remain unexplained. Clonal size and the V and J genes are those of that table, whereas D and trimming came from the DNA. This sample gives around 340,000 clones in total; 73% of them show up just once. The ten largest make up roughly 10% of the sample.

Healthy HIV-negative adults with no recently reported acute infections or vaccinations were included as donors. All donors were Caucasian adults living in Nashville, Tennessee, USA. CD4+ T cells were enriched by magnetic negative selection; naive cells were then positively selected on CD45RA, and the negative fraction formed the memory subset. Blood was collected by leukapheresis, and PBMCs were isolated by Ficoll-Histopaque density gradient centrifugation and then cryopreserved in liquid nitrogen vapor phase. Analytical flow cytometry was used to check the purity and quantity of each magnetically sorted T cell population. From each sorted fraction, genomic DNA was isolated and quantified by UV absorbance on a Nanodrop 2000c. This receptor was taken from a young man in good health. The sequencing sample was made of memory CD4+ T cells sorted from blood. The intended sense of this specimen's cell subset or site label: CD45RA-negative fraction.

The DNA sequence is given as TGTGCCAGCAGTGCGGCCAGGGGAGAGACCCAGTACTTC. Its translation is CASSAARGETQYF. The chain links TRBV6-1 with TRBJ2-5; a weak D assignment points to TRBD1 (6 bases agree). V was cut back by 4 bases and J by 4 bases, leaving a gap of 10 bases between them. Counted from cysteine to phenylalanine, this CDR3 has 13 amino acids. The sequence is cut down to CDR3 DNA, 39 bases in frame from base 1. CDR1 and CDR2 are read off the germline V gene as MNHNS and SASEGT.